This T cell receptor beta chain was captured by sequencing in a study of T cell repertoires in cytomegalovirus infection. Notes on the study in general: Dominating the ex vivo response were TCR beta clonotypes that were CMV-specific and HLA-C-restricted.

TCRdb re-called the reads through MiXCR, storing one row per CDR3 protein. This sample yields 350,000 to 550,000 distinct CDR3 sequences, of which about a third are seen a single time; roughly an eighth belongs to the top ten. This clonotype turned up a few times. No antigen is known for it. The ends were cut back, 6 bases at V and 0 bases at J, with 9 bases in the middle. The germline CDR1 and CDR2 sequences are DFQATT and SNEGSKA (reference sequence). The CDR3 runs 13 residues. The source material was PBMCs. The receptor comes from a human donor in good health (CMV status not recorded). Some clones in this sample may be carry-over from other donors' samples. V gene TRBV20-1 combines with J gene TRBJ2-1; no clear D. The CDR3 DNA reads as TGCAGTGCCCCCGCCAGCTCCTACAATGAGCAGTTCTTC. Protein sequence: CSAPASSYNEQFF.